Here is one T cell receptor beta chain with its context. It has no known antigen specificity. No per-base quality is available; no much larger clone lies one base away. The data were taken from a study of shared clonotypes between healthy human individuals (dated by TCRdb to between 2020 and 2021). Study-wide context: Three men and a couple of women, aged 18 to 49 years, made up the cohort. For each donor, CD4 naive and CD4 memory were each given three plates, CD8 naive was given two plates, and CD8 memory was given one plate. Libraries were prepared and TCR repertoires were sequenced by different laboratories using diverse techniques, in order to increase sequencing depth and limit assay-specific biases. To estimate repertoire size and how much clonotypes are shared between individuals, the study performed deep sequencing of blood TCR repertoires from five healthy adults. Between about 0.94 and 8.9 billion PBMCs per donor were obtained by leukapheresis. Broader findings and caveats from the paper: Higher generation probabilities were observed for clonotypes shared by all four sorted-subset donors than for non-shared clonotypes. Because the study included a small number of donors, the genetic and exposure-history diversity represented was limited. Across a handful of donors, about 4.5% of naive CD4, around 3.5% of naive CD8, 2.3% of memory CD4, and 0.3% to 0.45% of memory CD8 clonotypes were shared. Estimated clonotype richness was generally larger for naive than for memory subsets. Pairwise subsampling led to the expectation that sequencing depth would affect the degree of clonotype sharing among donors. Sampling was limited to blood, and TCR repertoires in tissue likely differ from TCR repertoires in blood. Even with the large sequencing depth, rarefaction of the sorted-subset datasets indicated that sequencing was incomplete.

Donors were healthy HIV-negative adults with no recently reported acute infections or vaccinations. All donors were Caucasian adults living in Nashville, Tennessee, USA. CD8 memory samples were composed of magnetically selected CD45RO+ cells combined with CCR7-negative CD45RA+ effector memory (TemRA) cells. Blood was collected by leukapheresis, and PBMCs were isolated by Ficoll-Histopaque density gradient centrifugation and then cryopreserved in liquid nitrogen vapor phase. Purity and quantity of every magnetically sorted T cell population were checked by analytical flow cytometry. Each sorted fraction had its genomic DNA isolated and then quantified by UV absorbance on a Nanodrop 2000c. Using the deep immunoSEQ assay, multiplex PCR amplified TCR CDR3 regions from genomic DNA. Genomic DNA extracted from each cell subset was distributed evenly over all wells of several immunoSEQ 96-well plates, and each plate served as one replicate. For sorted subsets, 150 to 250 ng of genomic DNA, equivalent to about 30,000 T cell genomes, went into each replicate PCR. The purified libraries were quantified using a Qubit 3.0 fluorometer, sized with a Bioanalyzer 2100, and then quantified again using the KAPA Library Quantification kit. Each immunoSEQ 96-well plate was sequenced on its own single-read 150-cycle Illumina NextSeq 550 flow cell. As for the authors' bioinformatics: Because the immunoSEQ output held only junctional sequences and lacked quality scores, the filtering could not match the filtering applied to full-length reads. To assign V/J genes and CDR3, sequences were annotated using PyIR, a Python wrapper for IgBLAST v1.9, with IMGT germline references. Reads were removed for weak V/J assignments (E-value above 1e-6), missing CDR3, stop codons, out-of-frame junctions, or ambiguous translated residues. A V3J clonotype was defined by an identical inferred V gene, J gene, and CDR3 amino acid sequence. Percentage overlap between repertoires was computed as shared unique clonotypes divided by the size of the smaller repertoire. Richness of each repertoire was evaluated using RTK rarefaction, the Chao1 estimator, and Recon v2.1 estimates of unobserved clonotypes. Generation probabilities were computed with OLGA for all TCRbeta clonotypes obtained by the gDNA method from a few donors. TCRdb obtained this table from immuneACCESS and retained in-frame rearrangements with V and J assigned. These tables miss some clones; where compared with another copy, unresolved V genes account for less than half of the shortfall, and the remainder is unexplained. The V and J calls and clone size are taken from that table; D and trimming were inferred from the DNA. Recorded for this sample are about 380,000 clones; 96% of them occurred a single time. About 0.34% of the sample comes from the top ten.

Trimming removed 7 bases from V and 0 bases from J, leaving 10 bases between the germline ends. There are 13 amino acids in the CDR3, from cysteine to phenylalanine inclusive. Left in the record is the CDR3 DNA by itself, 39 bases read in frame from the first base. From the germline V gene (reference sequence), CDR1 is MNHEY and CDR2 is SMNVEV. The V gene is TRBV27 and the J gene is TRBJ2-7; TRBD1 is a weak D gene call, 5 bases matching. Sequencing was done on a sample of memory CD8+ T cells sorted from blood. Interpreted using the paper, the cell subset or site label stands for: CD45RO+ cells pooled with CCR7-negative TemRA cells. The TCR comes from a young man in good health. The CDR3 corresponds to CASTPQGSYEQYF. The nucleotides read TGTGCCAGCACGCCTCAGGGCTCCTACGAGCAGTACTTC.